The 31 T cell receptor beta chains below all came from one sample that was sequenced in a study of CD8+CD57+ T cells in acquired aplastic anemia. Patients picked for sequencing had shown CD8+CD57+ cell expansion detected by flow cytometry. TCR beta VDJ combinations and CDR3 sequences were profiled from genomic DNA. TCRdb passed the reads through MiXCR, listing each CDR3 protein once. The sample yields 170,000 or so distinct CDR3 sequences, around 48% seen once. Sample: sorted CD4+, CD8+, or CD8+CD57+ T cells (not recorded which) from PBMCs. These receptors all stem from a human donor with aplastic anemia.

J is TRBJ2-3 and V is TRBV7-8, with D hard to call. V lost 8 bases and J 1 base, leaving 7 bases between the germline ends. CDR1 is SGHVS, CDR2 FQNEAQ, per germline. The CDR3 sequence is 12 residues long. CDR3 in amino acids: CASDDRTDTQYF. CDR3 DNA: TGTGCCAGCGATGATCGCACAGATACGCAGTATTTT.

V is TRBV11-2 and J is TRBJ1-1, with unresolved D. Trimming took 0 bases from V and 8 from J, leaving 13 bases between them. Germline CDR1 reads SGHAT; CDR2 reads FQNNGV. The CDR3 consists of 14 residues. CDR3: CASSLDITGQEAFF. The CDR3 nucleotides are TGTGCCAGCAGCTTAGATATCACGGGCCAGGAAGCTTTCTTT.

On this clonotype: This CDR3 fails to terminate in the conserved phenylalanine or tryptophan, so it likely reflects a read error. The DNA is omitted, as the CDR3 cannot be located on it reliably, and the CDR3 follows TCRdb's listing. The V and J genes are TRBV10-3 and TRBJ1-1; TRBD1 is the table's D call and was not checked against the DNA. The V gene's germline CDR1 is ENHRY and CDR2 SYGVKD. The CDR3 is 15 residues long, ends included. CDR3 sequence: CAIRDRDRGRTEALS.

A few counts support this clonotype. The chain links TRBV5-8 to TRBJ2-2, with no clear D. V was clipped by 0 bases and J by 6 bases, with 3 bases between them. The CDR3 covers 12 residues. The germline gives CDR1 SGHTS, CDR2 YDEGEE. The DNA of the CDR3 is TGTGCCAGCAGCTTGGTGCCCGGGGAGCTGTTTTTT. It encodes CASSLVPGELFF.

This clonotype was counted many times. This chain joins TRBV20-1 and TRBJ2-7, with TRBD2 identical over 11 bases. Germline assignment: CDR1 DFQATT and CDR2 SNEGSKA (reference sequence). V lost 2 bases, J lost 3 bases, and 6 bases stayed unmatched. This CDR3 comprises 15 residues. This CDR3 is CSARHHLAGGYEQYF. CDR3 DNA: TGCAGTGCTAGACACCATCTAGCGGGAGGCTACGAGCAGTACTTC.

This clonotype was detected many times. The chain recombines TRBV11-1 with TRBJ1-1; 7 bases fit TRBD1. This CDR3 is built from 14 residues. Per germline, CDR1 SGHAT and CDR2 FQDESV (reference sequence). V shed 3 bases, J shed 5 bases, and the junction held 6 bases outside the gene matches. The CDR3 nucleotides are TGTGCCAGCAGCTTGGCCAGGGGGTTTACTGAAGCTTTCTTT. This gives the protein CASSLARGFTEAFF.

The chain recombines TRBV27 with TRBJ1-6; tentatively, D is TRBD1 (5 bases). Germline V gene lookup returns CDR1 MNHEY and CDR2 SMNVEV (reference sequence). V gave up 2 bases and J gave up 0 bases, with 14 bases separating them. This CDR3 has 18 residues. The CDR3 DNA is TGTGCCAGCAGTTTAAACAGGAACCCGAGCTCCTATAATTCACCCCTCCACTTT. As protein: CASSLNRNPSSYNSPLHF.

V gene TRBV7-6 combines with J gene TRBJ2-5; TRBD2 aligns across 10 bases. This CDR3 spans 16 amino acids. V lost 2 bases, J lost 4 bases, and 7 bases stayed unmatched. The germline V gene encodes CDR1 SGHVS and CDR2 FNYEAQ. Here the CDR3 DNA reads TGTGCCAGCAGCTTATTGATAGCGGGAGGAGCAGAGACCCAGTACTTC. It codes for CASSLLIAGGAETQYF.

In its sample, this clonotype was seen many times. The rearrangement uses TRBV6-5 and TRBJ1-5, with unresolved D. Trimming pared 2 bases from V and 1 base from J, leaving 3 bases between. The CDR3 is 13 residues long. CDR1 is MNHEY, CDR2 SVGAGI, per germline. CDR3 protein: CASSYGSNQPQHF. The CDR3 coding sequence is TGTGCCAGCAGTTACGGAAGCAATCAGCCCCAGCATTTT.

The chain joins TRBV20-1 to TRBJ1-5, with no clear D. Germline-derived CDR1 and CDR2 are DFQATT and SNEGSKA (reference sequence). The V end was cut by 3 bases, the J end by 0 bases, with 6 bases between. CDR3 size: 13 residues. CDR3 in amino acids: CSARPDSNQPQHF. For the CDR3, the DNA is TGCAGTGCTAGGCCAGATAGCAATCAGCCCCAGCATTTT.

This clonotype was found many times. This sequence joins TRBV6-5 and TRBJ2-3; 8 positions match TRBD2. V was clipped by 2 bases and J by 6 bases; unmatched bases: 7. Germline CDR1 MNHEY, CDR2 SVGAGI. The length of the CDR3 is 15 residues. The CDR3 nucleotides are TGTGCCAGCAGTTACGGACGGACTAGCTGGGATACGCAGTATTTT. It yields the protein CASSYGRTSWDTQYF.

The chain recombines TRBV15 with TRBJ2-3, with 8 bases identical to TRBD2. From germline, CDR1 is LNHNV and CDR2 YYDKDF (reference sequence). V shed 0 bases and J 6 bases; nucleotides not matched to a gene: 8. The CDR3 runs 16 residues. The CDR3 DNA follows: TGTGCCACCAGCAGAGAGGGGCTAGCGGGTTGGGATACGCAGTATTTT. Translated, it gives CATSREGLAGWDTQYF. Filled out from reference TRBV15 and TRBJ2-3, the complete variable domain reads DAMVIQNPRYQVTQFGKPVTLSCSQTLNHNVMYWYQQKSSQAPKLLFHYYDKDFNNEADTPDNFQSRRPNTSFCFLDIRSPGLGDTAMYLCATSREGLAGWDTQYFGPGTRLTVL.

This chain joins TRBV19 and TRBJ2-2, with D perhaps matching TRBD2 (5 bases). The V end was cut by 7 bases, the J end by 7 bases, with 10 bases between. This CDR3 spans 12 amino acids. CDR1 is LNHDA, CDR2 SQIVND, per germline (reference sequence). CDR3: CASTEGGGELFF. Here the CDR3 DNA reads TGTGCCAGTACGGAAGGAGGCGGGGAGCTGTTTTTT.

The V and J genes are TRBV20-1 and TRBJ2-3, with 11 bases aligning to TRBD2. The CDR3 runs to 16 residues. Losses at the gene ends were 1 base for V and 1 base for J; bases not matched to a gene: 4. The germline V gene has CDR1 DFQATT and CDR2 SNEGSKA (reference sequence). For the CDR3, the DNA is TGCAGTGCTAGAGGTAGCGGGAGGGAGGGCACAGATACGCAGTATTTT. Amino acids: CSARGSGREGTDTQYF.

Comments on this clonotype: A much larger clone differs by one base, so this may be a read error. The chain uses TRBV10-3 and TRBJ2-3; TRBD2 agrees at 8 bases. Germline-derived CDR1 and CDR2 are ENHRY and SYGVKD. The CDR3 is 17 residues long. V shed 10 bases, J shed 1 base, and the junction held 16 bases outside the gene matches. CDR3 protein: CASGPGGGQLGTDTQYF. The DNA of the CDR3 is TGTGCCAGCGGCCCGGGGGGGGGGCAGTTAGGCACAGATACGCAGTATTTT.

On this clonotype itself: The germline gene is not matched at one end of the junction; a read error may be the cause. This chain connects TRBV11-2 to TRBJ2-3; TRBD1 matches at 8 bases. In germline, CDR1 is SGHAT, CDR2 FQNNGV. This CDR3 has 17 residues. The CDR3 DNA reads TGTGCTAGCAGTTACCCCCCCCTGGGAAAGGGGACAGGTACGCAGTATTTT. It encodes CASSYPPLGKGTGTQYF.

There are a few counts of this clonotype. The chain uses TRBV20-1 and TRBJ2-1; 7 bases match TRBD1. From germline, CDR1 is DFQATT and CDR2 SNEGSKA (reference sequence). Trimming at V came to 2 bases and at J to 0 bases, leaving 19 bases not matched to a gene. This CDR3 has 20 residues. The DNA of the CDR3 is TGCAGTGCTAGATACGGGACAGACGGAGACAACCGCCACTCCTACAATGAGCAGTTCTTC. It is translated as CSARYGTDGDNRHSYNEQFF.

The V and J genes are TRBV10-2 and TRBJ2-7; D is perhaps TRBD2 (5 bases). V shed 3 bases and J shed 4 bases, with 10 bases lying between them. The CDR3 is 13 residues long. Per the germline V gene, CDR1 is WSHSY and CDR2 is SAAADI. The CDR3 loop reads CASSEGSLYEQYF. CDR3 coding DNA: TGCGCCAGCAGTGAAGGGAGTCTTTACGAGCAGTACTTC.

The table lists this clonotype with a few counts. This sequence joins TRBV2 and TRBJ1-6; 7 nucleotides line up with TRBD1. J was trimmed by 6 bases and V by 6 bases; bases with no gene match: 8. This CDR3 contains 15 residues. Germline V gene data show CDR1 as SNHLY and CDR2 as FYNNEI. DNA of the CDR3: TGTGCCAGCAGGGCCGGGACAGTTACTAATTCACCCCTCCACTTT. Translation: CASRAGTVTNSPLHF.

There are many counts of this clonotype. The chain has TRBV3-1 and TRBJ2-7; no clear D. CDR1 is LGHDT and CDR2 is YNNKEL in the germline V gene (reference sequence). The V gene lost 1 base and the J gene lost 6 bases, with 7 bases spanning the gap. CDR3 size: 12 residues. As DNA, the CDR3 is TGTGCCAGCAGCCAAGCGAGCCGCGAGCAGTACTTC. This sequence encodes CASSQASREQYF.

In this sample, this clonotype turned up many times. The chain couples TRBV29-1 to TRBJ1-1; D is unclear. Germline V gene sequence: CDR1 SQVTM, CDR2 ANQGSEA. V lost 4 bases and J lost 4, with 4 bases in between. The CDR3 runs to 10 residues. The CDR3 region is CSVVLTEAFF. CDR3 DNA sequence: TGCAGCGTTGTTCTCACTGAAGCTTTCTTT.

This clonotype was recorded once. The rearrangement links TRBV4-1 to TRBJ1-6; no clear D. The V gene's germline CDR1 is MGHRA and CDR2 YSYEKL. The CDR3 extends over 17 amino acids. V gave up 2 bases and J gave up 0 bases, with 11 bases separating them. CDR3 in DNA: TGCGCCAGCAGCCAATCGACATCATCCTCCTATAATTCACCCCTCCACTTT. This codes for CASSQSTSSSYNSPLHF.

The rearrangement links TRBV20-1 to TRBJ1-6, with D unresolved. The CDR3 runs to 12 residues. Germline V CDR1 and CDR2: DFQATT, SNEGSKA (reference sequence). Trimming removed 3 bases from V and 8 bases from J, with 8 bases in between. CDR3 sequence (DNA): TGCAGTGCTAGTGGCCCTGATTCACCCCTCCACTTT. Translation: CSASGPDSPLHF.

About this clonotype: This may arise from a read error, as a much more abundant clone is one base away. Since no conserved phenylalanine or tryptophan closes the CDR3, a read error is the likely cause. The CDR3 here is CASSVEWASYEQYL. CDR3 bases: TGTGCCAGCAGCGTAGAATGGGCCTCCTACGAGCAGTACCTC. This chain uses TRBV9 with TRBJ2-7; D call uncertain. The germline CDR1 and CDR2 sequences are SGDLS and YYNGEE. With 0 bases removed from V and 0 bases from J, the gap between germline ends came to 7 bases. This CDR3 contains 14 residues.

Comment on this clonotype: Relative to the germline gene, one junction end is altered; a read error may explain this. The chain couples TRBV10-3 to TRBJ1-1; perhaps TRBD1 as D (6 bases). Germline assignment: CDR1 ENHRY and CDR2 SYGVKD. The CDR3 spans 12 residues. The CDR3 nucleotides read TGTGCCAGCAGTTCCACCGGACAGGAAGCTTTCTTT. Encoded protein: CASSSTGQEAFF.

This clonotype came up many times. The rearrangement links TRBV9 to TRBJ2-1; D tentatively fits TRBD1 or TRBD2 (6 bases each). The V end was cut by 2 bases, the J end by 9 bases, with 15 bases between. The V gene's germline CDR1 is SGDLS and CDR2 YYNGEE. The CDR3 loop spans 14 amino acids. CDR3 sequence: CASSVGGGTSEQFF. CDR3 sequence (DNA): TGTGCCAGCAGCGTCGGGGGCGGGACGAGTGAGCAGTTCTTC.

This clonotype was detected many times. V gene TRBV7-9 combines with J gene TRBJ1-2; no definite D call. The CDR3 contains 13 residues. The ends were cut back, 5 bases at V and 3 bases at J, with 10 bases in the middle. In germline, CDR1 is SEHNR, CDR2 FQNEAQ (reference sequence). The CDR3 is CASSPVADYGYTF. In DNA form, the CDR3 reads TGTGCCAGCAGCCCGGTGGCGGACTATGGCTACACCTTC.

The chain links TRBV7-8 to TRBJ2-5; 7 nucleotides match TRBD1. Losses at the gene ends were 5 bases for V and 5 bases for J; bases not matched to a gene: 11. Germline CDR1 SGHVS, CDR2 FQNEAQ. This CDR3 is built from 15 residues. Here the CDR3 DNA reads TGTGCCAGCAGCCTCAACCCACAGGGGTGGGAGACCCAGTACTTC. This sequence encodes CASSLNPQGWETQYF.

The CDR3 DNA reads as TGCAGTGCTGCTTGGGACAGGGGTTGGCCCATGAACACTGAAGCTTTCTTT. Translation: CSAAWDRGWPMNTEAFF. This chain uses TRBV20-1 with TRBJ1-1, with 10 bases aligning to TRBD1. Per germline, CDR1 DFQATT and CDR2 SNEGSKA (reference sequence). This CDR3 contains 17 residues. With V trimmed by 5 bases and J by 0 bases, 12 bases remained unmatched.

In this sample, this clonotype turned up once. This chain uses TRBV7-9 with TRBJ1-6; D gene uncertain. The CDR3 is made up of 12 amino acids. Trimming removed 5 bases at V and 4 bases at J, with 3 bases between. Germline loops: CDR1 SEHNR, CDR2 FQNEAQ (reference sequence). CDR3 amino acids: CASSVYNSPLHF. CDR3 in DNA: TGTGCCAGCAGCGTTTATAATTCACCCCTCCACTTT.

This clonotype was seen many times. The CDR3 loop is CASSEQGGRGLEQYF. CDR3 DNA sequence: TGTGCCAGCAGTGAACAGGGCGGTAGGGGACTCGAGCAGTACTTC. This rearrangement joins TRBV25-1 to TRBJ2-7; TRBD2 is a possible D gene (6 bases). Trimming removed 2 bases at V and 6 bases at J, with 17 bases between. Looked up from germline, CDR1 is MGHDK and CDR2 is SYGVNS. The CDR3 extends over 15 amino acids.